These 18 T cell receptor beta chains came from one sample sequenced in a study of blood T cells in healthy people across ages. Then a second PCR, running roughly 6 to 12 cycles, was carried out with a sample-barcoded 5' primer and a J-beta primer mix. TCRdb re-analysed the 5' RACE reads in MiXCR, keeping a single row per CDR3 protein. The profile shows about 1,500,000 distinct CDR3 sequences, 28% of them singletons. The sample consisted of blood. These receptors were collected from a woman aged 25 to 39 in good health.

V usage is TRBV19 and J usage is TRBJ1-1; D is perhaps TRBD1 (6 bases). Germline V CDR1 and CDR2: LNHDA, SQIVND (reference sequence). V dropped 2 bases and J dropped 0 bases, with 13 bases sitting between them. The CDR3 runs to 16 residues. The CDR3: CASSIPQGLVNTEAFF. As DNA, the CDR3 is TGTGCCAGTAGTATACCCCAGGGGTTGGTGAACACTGAAGCTTTCTTT.

The gene calls are TRBV7-2 and TRBJ2-2; D is ambiguous. This CDR3 is built from 15 residues. Trimming removed 5 bases from V and 5 bases from J, with 15 bases in between. Germline lookup yields CDR1 SGHTA and CDR2 FQGNSA. CDR3 residues: CASSKVRSRTGELFF. DNA for the CDR3: TGTGCCAGCAGCAAAGTCCGGAGTAGGACCGGGGAGCTGTTTTTT. Based on the CDR3 plus reference TRBV7-2 and TRBJ2-2, the full variable domain is GAGVSQSPSNKVTEKGKDVELRCDPISGHTALYWYRQSLGQGLEFLIYFQGNSAPDKSGLPSDRFSAERTGGSVSTLTIQRTQQEDSAVYLCASSKVRSRTGELFFGEGSRLTVL.

This clonotype was recorded at least ten times. The chain joins TRBV14 to TRBJ2-1; 8 bases align to TRBD1. The CDR3 has 15 amino acids. With 1 base clipped from V and 4 bases from J, the junction kept 3 bases outside the gene matches. In germline, CDR1 is SGHDN, CDR2 FVKESK. The chain's CDR3 is CASSQGTGGYNEQFF. The CDR3 DNA follows: TGTGCCAGCAGCCAAGGTACAGGGGGATACAATGAGCAGTTCTTC.

This clonotype was observed a single time. V is TRBV7-9 and J is TRBJ1-1, with TRBD1 as a possible D gene (6 bases). Germline lookup yields CDR1 SEHNR and CDR2 FQNEAQ (reference sequence). V lost 4 bases and J 3 bases, leaving 18 bases between the germline ends. This CDR3 is built from 16 residues. The CDR3 DNA reads TGTGCCAGCAGCTCCCACAGGGTGGGAGGGGACACTGAAGCTTTCTTT. Translating it yields CASSSHRVGGDTEAFF.

The rearrangement links TRBV2 to TRBJ2-6; the D gene is possibly TRBD2 (7 bases). V lost 4 bases and J 0 bases, leaving 19 bases between the germline ends. Germline V gene data show CDR1 as SNHLY and CDR2 as FYNNEI. CDR3 size: 19 residues. The CDR3 DNA reads as TGTGCCAGCAGTGGTGAACTAGTGAGGGGGGGCTCTGGGGCCAACGTCCTGACTTTC. Residues: CASSGELVRGGSGANVLTF. The complete variable domain, with remaining parts taken from reference TRBV2 and TRBJ2-6, reads EPEVTQTPSHQVTQMGQEVILRCVPISNHLYFYWYRQILGQKVEFLVSFYNNEISEKSEIFDDQFSVERPDGSNFTLKIRSTKLEDSAMYFCASSGELVRGGSGANVLTFGAGSRLTVL.

The chain joins TRBV5-1 to TRBJ2-2; unclear D gene. Trimming took off 4 bases at V and 1 base at J, with 11 bases between the two ends. This CDR3 has 15 amino acids. The V gene's germline CDR1 is SGHRS and CDR2 YFSETQ. The CDR3 spells CASSNRPENTGELFF. The DNA for the CDR3 is TGCGCCAGCAGCAACCGGCCGGAGAACACCGGGGAGCTGTTTTTT.

Only a few counts were recorded for this clonotype. This sequence joins TRBV28 and TRBJ2-1; 8 positions match TRBD2. The CDR3 extends over 14 amino acids. In germline, CDR1 is MDHEN, CDR2 SYDVKM. Trimming at V came to 11 bases and at J to 1 base, leaving 7 bases not matched to a gene. This CDR3 reads CASPGGVSYNEQFF. The DNA of the CDR3 is TGTGCCTCCCCGGGGGGGGTATCCTACAATGAGCAGTTCTTC.

In this sample, this clonotype turned up a few times. The chain couples TRBV7-2 to TRBJ2-3, with D unresolved. The CDR3 runs to 13 residues. The V gene lost 1 base and the J gene lost 13 bases, with 15 bases spanning the gap. The germline gives CDR1 SGHTA, CDR2 FQGNSA. The CDR3, as DNA: TGTGCCAGCAGCTTAGATCTCGCGGTCAAAAAGTATTTT. Its translation: CASSLDLAVKKYF.

This rearrangement joins TRBV5-5 to TRBJ2-7; TRBD1 might be the D (5 bases). V was clipped by 0 bases and J by 6 bases, with 16 bases between them. The CDR3 consists of 15 residues. Germline assignment: CDR1 SGHKS and CDR2 YYEKEE (reference sequence). CDR3 sequence reads: CASSLAPGQEAEQYF. The DNA for the CDR3 is TGTGCCAGCAGCTTGGCTCCAGGGCAGGAAGCCGAGCAGTACTTC.

In its sample, this clonotype was seen once. Just one base apart from a much larger clone, this may be a read error. The chain joins TRBV29-1 to TRBJ2-5, with 10 bases identical to TRBD2. The J call may not be correct, given that the DNA end is closer to TRBJ2-7. The CDR3 sequence is 13 residues long. The germline gives CDR1 SQVTM, CDR2 ANQGSEA. The CDR3 nucleotides read TGCAGCGTTGTGGCTAGCGGGAGTTACGAGCAGTACTTC. Its translation is CSVVASGSYEQYF.

The chain has TRBV2 and TRBJ2-1, with D possibly TRBD1 on 5 matching bases. Trimming cost V 3 bases and J 6 bases, with 12 bases left between them. The length of the CDR3 is 14 residues. CDR1 and CDR2 from the germline V gene are SNHLY and FYNNEI. The CDR3 loop is CASSDRVRANEQFF. CDR3 DNA: TGTGCCAGCAGTGATAGGGTCAGGGCCAATGAGCAGTTCTTC.

This clonotype was observed a handful of times. The chain combines TRBV7-9 with TRBJ1-4; TRBD1 is a possible D gene (5 bases). The CDR3 runs to 16 residues. V lost 5 bases and J 0 bases, leaving 13 bases between the germline ends. Looked up from germline, CDR1 is SEHNR and CDR2 is FQNEAQ (reference sequence). The CDR3 region has the DNA TGTGCCAGCAGCCCAGCAGGGACGGCAACTAATGAAAAACTGTTTTTT. This translates into CASSPAGTATNEKLFF.

CDR3: CASSPPWDGLNEQFF. DNA for the CDR3: TGTGCCAGCTCACCACCATGGGATGGCCTGAATGAGCAGTTCTTC. The chain joins TRBV18 to TRBJ2-1; D gene unclear. Germline CDR1 reads KGHSH; CDR2 reads LQKENI. Trimming left V 0 bases short and J 7 bases short, with 13 bases between. This CDR3 contains 15 residues.

V usage is TRBV4-1 and J usage is TRBJ2-3; D may correspond to TRBD1 or TRBD2 (5 bases each). Germline lookup yields CDR1 MGHRA and CDR2 YSYEKL. V was shortened by 0 bases and J by 5 bases, with 12 bases between the two germline ends. The CDR3 is 15 residues long. Written as DNA, the CDR3 is TGCGCCAGCAGCCAAGAGGGGGTGAAACGAGATACGCAGTATTTT. Translated: CASSQEGVKRDTQYF.

The rearrangement uses TRBV12-3 or TRBV12-4 and TRBJ1-5; maybe TRBD1 (5 bases). The V end was cut by 5 bases, the J end by 7 bases, with 15 bases between. The CDR3 totals 14 residues. CDR3 region: CASSLDGGLQPQHF. CDR3 coding DNA: TGTGCCAGCAGTCTAGATGGGGGTTTACAGCCCCAGCATTTT.

This chain joins TRBV9 and TRBJ1-3; tentatively, D is TRBD1 (6 bases). Germline-derived CDR1 and CDR2 are SGDLS and YYNGEE. The V end was cut by 3 bases, the J end by 2 bases, with 15 bases between. The CDR3 contains 16 residues. CDR3 DNA sequence: TGTGCCAGCAGCGGACCACAGGGTGGGCCTGGAAACACCATATATTTT. It specifies CASSGPQGGPGNTIYF.

The V and J genes are TRBV20-1 and TRBJ2-5; D may be TRBD1 or TRBD2 (5 bases each). CDR1 and CDR2 from the germline V gene are DFQATT and SNEGSKA (reference sequence). Trimming took off 2 bases at V and 7 bases at J, with 17 bases between the two ends. This CDR3 spans 14 amino acids. The CDR3 DNA sequence: TGCAGTGCTAGACCCGGGACGTACTATGGGACCCAGTACTTC. Protein product: CSARPGTYYGTQYF.

This clonotype was seen a handful of times. The rearrangement links TRBV12-3 or TRBV12-4 to TRBJ1-1; 8 bases map to TRBD1. The V and J ends lost 5 bases and 4 bases, in that order; junction bases with no gene match: 9. The length of the CDR3 is 15 residues. For the CDR3, the DNA is TGTGCCAGCAGTCCTGGGCGACAGGGGCCCACTGAAGCTTTCTTT. Encoded protein: CASSPGRQGPTEAFF.